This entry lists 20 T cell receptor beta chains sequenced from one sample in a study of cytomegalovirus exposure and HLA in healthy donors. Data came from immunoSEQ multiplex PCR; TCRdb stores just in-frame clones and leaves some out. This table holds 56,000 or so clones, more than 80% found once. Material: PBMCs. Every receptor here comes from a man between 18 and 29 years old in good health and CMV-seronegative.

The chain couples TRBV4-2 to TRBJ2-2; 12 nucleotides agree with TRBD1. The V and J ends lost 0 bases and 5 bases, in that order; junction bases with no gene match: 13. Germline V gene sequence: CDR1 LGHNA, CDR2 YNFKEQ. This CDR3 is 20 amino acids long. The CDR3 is CASSQDTGTGGNIGTGELFF. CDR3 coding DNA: TGTGCCAGCAGCCAAGATACCGGGACAGGGGGCAATATAGGAACCGGGGAGCTGTTTTTT.

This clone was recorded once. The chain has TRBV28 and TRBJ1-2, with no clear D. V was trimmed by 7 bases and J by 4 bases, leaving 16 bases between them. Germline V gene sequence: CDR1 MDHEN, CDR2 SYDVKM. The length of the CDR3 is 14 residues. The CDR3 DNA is TGTGCCAGCACCCCCAGAGGGAACATCTATGGCTACACCTTC. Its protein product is CASTPRGNIYGYTF.

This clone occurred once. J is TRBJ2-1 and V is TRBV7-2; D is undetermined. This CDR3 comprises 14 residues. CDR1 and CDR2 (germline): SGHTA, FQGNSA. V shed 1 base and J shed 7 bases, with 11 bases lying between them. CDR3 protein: CASSLGRHGNEQFF. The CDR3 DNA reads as TGTGCCAGCAGCTTAGGACGACACGGTAATGAGCAGTTCTTC.

The CDR3 sequence is CASSKPGLAANTGELFF. In DNA form, the CDR3 reads TGTGCCAGCAGCAAGCCGGGACTAGCCGCGAACACCGGGGAGCTGTTTTTT. The rearrangement joins TRBV13 to TRBJ2-2, with 9 positions matching TRBD2. V lost 5 bases to trimming and J lost 0 bases; unmatched junction nucleotides: 7. Per germline, CDR1 PRHDT and CDR2 FYEKMQ (reference sequence). The CDR3 covers 17 residues.

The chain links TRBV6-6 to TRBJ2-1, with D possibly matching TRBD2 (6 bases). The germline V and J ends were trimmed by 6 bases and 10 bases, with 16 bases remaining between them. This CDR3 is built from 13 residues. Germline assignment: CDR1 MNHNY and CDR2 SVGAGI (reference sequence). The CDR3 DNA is TGTGCCAGCAGCCAGACTAGTGAAGGAGAGCAGTTCTTC. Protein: CASSQTSEGEQFF.

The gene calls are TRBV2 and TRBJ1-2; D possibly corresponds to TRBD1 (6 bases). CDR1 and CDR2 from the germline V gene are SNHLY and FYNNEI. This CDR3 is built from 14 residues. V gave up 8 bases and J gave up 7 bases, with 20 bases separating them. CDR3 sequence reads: CASGGQGSLRGYTF. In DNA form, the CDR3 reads TGTGCCAGCGGCGGTCAGGGGTCGCTCCGTGGCTACACCTTC.

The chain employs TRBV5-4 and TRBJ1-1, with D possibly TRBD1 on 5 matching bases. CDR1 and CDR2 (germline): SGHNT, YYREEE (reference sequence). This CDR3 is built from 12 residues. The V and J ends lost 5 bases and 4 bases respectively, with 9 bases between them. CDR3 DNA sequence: TGTGCCAGCAGTTTCAGGGCCACTGAAGCTTTCTTT. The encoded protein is CASSFRATEAFF.

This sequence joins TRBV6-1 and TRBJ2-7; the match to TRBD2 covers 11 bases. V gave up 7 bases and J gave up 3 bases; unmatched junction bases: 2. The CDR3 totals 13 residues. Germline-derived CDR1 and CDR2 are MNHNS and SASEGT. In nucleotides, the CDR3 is TGTGCCAGCAAAACTAGCGGGAGCTACGAGCAGTACTTC. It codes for CASKTSGSYEQYF.

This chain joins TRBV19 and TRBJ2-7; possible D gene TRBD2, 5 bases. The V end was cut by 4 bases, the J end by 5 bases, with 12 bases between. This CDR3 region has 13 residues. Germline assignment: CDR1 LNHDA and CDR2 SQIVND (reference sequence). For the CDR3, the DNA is TGTGCCAGTAGTAATTGGGGTAGCGACGAGCAGTACTTC. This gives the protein CASSNWGSDEQYF. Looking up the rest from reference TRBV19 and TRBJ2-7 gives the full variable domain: DGGITQSPKYLFRKEGQNVTLSCEQNLNHDAMYWYRQDPGQGLRLIYYSQIVNDFQKGDIAEGYSVSREKKESFPLTVTSAQKNPTAFYLCASSNWGSDEQYFGPGTRLTVT.

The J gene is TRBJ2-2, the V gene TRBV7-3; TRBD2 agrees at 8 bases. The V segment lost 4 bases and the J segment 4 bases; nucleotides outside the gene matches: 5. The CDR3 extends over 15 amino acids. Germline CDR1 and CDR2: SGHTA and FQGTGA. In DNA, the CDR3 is TGTGCCAGCAGCTCCAGCGGGAGAGGCACCGGGGAGCTGTTTTTT. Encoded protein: CASSSSGRGTGELFF.

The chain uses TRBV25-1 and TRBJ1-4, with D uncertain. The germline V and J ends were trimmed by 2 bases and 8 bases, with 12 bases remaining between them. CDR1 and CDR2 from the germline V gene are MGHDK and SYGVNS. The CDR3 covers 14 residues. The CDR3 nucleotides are TGTGCCAGCAGTGAAATGTCCGGGAACGAAAAACTGTTTTTT. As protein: CASSEMSGNEKLFF.

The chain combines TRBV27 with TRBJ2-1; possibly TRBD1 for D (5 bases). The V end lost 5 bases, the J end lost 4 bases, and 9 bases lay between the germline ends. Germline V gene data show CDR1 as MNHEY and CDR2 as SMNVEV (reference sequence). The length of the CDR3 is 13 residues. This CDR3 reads CASSPDRYNEQFF. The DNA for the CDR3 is TGTGCCAGCAGTCCCGACAGATACAATGAGCAGTTCTTC.

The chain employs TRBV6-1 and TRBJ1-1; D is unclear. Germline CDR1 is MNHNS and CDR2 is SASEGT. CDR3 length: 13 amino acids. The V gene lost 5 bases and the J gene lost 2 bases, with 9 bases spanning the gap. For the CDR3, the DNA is TGTGCCAGCAGTTTGGACTCCAACACTGAAGCTTTCTTT. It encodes CASSLDSNTEAFF.

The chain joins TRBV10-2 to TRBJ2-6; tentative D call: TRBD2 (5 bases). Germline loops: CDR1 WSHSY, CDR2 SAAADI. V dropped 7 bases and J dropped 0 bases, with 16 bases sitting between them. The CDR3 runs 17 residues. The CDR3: CASKAGGPSSGANVLTF. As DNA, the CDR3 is TGCGCCAGCAAGGCAGGAGGACCTTCCTCTGGGGCCAACGTCCTGACTTTC.

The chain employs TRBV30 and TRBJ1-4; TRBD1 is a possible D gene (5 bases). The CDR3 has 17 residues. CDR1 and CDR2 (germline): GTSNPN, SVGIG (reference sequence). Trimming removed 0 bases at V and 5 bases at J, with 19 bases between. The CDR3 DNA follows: TGTGCCTGGAGTGTTACTCCGGGACTTTCATCGAATGAAAAACTGTTTTTT. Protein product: CAWSVTPGLSSNEKLFF. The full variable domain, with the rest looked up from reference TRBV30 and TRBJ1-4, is SQTIHQWPATLVQPVGSPLSLECTVEGTSNPNLYWYRQAAGRGLQLLFYSVGIGQISSEVPQNLSASRPQDRQFILSSKKLLLSDSGFYLCAWSVTPGLSSNEKLFFGSGTQLSVL.

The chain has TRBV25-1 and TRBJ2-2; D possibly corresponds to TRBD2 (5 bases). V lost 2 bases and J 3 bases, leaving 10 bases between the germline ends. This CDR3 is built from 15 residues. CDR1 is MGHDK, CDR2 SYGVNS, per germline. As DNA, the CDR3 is TGTGCCAGCAGTGAAAACGGGAAGGACACCGGGGAGCTGTTTTTT. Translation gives CASSENGKDTGELFF.

The CDR3 DNA reads TGCGCCAGCAGCTTGATGCCTAGCGGGAGACTGGAGGGTCTCTCCGAGCAGTACTTC. Encoded protein: CASSLMPSGRLEGLSEQYF. The chain carries TRBV5-1 and TRBJ2-7; 10 nucleotides align to TRBD2. The trim removed 1 base at V and 6 bases at J, leaving 19 bases unmatched. The CDR3 is 19 residues long. Germline-derived CDR1 and CDR2 are SGHRS and YFSETQ.

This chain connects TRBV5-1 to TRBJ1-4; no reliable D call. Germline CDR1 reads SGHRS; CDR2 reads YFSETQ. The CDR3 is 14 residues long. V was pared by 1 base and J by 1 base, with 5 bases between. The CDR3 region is CASSLTVTNEKLFF. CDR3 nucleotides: TGCGCCAGCAGCTTGACAGTAACTAATGAAAAACTGTTTTTT.

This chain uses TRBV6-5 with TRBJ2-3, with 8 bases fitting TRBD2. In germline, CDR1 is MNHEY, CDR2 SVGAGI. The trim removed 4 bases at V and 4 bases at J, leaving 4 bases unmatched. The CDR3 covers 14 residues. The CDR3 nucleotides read TGTGCCAGCAGTTCACTAGCGGCTGCAGATACGCAGTATTTT. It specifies CASSSLAAADTQYF.

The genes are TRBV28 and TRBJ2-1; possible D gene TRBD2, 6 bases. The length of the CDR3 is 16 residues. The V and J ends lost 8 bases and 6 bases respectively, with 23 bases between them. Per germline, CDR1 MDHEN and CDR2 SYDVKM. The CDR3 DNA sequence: TGTGCCAGCCCACCGCGAGCGCAGGGAGGCTCCAATGAGCAGTTCTTC. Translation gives CASPPRAQGGSNEQFF.